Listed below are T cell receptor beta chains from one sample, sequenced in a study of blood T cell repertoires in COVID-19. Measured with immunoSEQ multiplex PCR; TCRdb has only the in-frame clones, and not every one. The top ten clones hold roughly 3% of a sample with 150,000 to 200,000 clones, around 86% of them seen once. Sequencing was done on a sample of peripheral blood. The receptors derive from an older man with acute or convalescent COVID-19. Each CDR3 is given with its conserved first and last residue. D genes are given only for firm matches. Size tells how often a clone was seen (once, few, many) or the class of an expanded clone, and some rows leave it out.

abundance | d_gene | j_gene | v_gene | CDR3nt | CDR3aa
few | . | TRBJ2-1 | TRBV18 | TGTGCCAGCTCGAAGGGCGGGACGGCGCTCTACAATGAGCAGTTCTTC | CASSKGGTALYNEQFF
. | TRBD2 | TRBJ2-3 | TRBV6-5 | TGTGCCAGCAGACAACTAGCGGGGGGAACAGATACGCAGTATTTT | CASRQLAGGTDTQYF
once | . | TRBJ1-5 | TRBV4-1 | TGCGCCAGCAGCCCCACAGCAGGGGACATTCAGCCCCAGCATTTT | CASSPTAGDIQPQHF
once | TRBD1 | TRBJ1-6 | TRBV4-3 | TGCGCCAGCAGCCTCCACAGGGGGGAAGGTTCACCCCTCCACTTT | CASSLHRGEGSPLHF
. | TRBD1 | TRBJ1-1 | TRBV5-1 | TGCGCCAGCAGCTTTACTGCCGGGACAGTTAGTACGGGTTTCTTT | CASSFTAGTVSTGFF
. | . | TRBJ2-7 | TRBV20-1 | TGCAGTTATTCTAAGTACGAGCAGTACTTC | CSYSKYEQYF
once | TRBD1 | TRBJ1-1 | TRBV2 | TGTGCCAGCAGGGACAGGGGGCTGGGCACTGAAGCTTTCTTT | CASRDRGLGTEAFF
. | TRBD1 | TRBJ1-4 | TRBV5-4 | TGTGCCAGCAGCTCTACAGGGGGTGAAAAACTGTTTTTT | CASSSTGGEKLFF
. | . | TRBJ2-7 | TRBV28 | TGTGCCAGCAGTCTTCCCTACGAGCGGTACTTC | CASSLPYERYF
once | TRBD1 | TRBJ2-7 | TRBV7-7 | TGTGCTAGCAGCTTTTCAGGGACAGATCTATACGAGCAGTACTTC | CASSFSGTDLYEQYF
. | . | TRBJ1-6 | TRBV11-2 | TGTGCCAGCAGCTTAGCGGGAAATTATAATTCACCCCTCCACTTT | CASSLAGNYNSPLHF
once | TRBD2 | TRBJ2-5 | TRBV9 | TGTGCCAGCAGCGTAGTTGCGGGGGGGACGTACCAAGAGACCCAGTACTTC | CASSVVAGGTYQETQYF
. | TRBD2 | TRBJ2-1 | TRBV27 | TGTGCCAGCAGTTTCGGGGTAGCGGGAGCCTACAATGAGCAGTTCTTC | CASSFGVAGAYNEQFF
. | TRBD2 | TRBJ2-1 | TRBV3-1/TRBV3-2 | TGTGCCAGCAGCCTACTAGCGGGCTCCTACAATGAGCAGTTCTTC | CASSLLAGSYNEQFF
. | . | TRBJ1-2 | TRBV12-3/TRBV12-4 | TGTGCCAGCACTACTCAGGAGGAGAAAGGCTACACCTTC | CASTTQEEKGYTF
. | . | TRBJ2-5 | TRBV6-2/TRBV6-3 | TGTGCCAGCAGTTGGCGGCAGGGAAAAGAGACCCAGTACTTC | CASSWRQGKETQYF
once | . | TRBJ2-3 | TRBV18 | TGTGCCAGCTCACCCCGGACTACGACTAGCACAGATACGCAGTATTTT | CASSPRTTTSTDTQYF
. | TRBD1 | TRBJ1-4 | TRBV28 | TGTGCCGGAGGGGGCGCGGCTAATGAAAAACTGTTTTTT | CAGGGAANEKLFF
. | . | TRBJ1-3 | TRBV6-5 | TGTGCCAGCAGTCGCGGGACGGCCGGAAACACCATATATTTT | CASSRGTAGNTIYF
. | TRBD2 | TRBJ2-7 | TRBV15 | TGTGCCACCAGCAGAGCGGGGGGTCCCTACGAGCAGTACTTC | CATSRAGGPYEQYF
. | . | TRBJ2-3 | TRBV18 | TGTGCCAGCTCACCTAACCGGGCGGGGATCACAGATACGCAGTATTTT | CASSPNRAGITDTQYF
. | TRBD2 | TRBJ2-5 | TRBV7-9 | TGTGCCAGCAGCCGCTCTAGCGGGTTGGAGACCCAGTACTTC | CASSRSSGLETQYF